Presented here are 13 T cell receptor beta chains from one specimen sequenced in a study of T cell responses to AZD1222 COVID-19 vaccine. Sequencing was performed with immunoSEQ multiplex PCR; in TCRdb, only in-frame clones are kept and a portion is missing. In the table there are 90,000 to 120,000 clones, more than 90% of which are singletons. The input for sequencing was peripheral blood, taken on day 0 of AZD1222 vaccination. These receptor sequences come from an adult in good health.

CDR3 sequence: CASSYSPDNLNEKLFF. CDR3 nucleotides: TGTGCCAGCAGTTACTCTCCGGACAACCTTAATGAAAAACTGTTTTTT. This chain uses TRBV6-2 or TRBV6-3 with TRBJ1-4; D might be TRBD1 (5 bases). Trimming cost V 0 bases and J 4 bases, with 12 bases left between them. This CDR3 has 16 residues. CDR1 is MNHEY, CDR2 SVGEGT, per germline.

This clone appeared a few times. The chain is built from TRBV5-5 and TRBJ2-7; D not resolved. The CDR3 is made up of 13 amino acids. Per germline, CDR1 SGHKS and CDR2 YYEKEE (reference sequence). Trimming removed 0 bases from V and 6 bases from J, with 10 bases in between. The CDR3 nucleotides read TGTGCCAGCAGCTTGGAACTCGCGTCCGAGCAGTACTTC. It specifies CASSLELASEQYF.

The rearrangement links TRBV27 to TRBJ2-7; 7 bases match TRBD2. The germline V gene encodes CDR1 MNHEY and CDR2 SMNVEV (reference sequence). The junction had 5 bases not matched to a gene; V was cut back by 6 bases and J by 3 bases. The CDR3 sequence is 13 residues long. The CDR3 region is CASRGGWYYEQYF. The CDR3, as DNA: TGTGCCAGCAGGGGGGGGTGGTACTACGAGCAGTACTTC.

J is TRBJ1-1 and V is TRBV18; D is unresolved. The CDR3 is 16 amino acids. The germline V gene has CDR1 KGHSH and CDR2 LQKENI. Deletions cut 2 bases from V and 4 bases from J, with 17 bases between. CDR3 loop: CASSPEIRHPSTEAFF. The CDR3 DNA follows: TGTGCCAGCTCACCAGAGATCCGGCACCCCTCCACTGAAGCTTTCTTT.

The CDR3, as DNA: TGTGCCAGCAGCCAGACAGGGGGCACCGGGGAGCTGTTTTTT. Amino acids: CASSQTGGTGELFF. The chain links TRBV7-9 to TRBJ2-2, with TRBD1 matching 9 bases. CDR1 SEHNR and CDR2 FQNEAQ come from the germline V gene (reference sequence). Trimming removed 5 bases from V and 4 bases from J; junction bases left unmatched: 2. This CDR3 is built from 14 residues.

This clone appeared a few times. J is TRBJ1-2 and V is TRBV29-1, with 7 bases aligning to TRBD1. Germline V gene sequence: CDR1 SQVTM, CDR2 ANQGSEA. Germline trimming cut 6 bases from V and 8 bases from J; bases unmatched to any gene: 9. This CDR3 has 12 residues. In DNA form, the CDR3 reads TGCAGCGTGATGTGGACAGGCGGGGGCTACACCTTC. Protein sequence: CSVMWTGGGYTF. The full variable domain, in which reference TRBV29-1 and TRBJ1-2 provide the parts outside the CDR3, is SAVISQKPSRDICQRGTSLTIQCQVDSQVTMMFWYRQQPGQSLTLIATANQGSEATYESGFVIDKFPISRPNLTFSTLTVSNMSPEDSSIYLCSVMWTGGGYTFGSGTRLTVV.

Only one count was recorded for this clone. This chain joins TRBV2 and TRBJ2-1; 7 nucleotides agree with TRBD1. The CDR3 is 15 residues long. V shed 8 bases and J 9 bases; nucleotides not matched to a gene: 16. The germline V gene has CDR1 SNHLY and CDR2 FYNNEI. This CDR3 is CASHRLAGPGGEQFF. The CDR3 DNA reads TGTGCCAGCCATCGACTGGCAGGGCCAGGGGGTGAGCAGTTCTTC. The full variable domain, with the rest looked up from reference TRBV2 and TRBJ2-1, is EPEVTQTPSHQVTQMGQEVILRCVPISNHLYFYWYRQILGQKVEFLVSFYNNEISEKSEIFDDQFSVERPDGSNFTLKIRSTKLEDSAMYFCASHRLAGPGGEQFFGPGTRLTVL.

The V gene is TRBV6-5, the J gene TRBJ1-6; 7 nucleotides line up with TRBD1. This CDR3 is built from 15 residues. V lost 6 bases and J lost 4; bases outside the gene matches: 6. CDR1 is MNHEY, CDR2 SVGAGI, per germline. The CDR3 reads CASSPPGQYNSPLHF. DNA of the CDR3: TGTGCCAGCAGCCCCCCGGGACAGTATAATTCACCCCTCCACTTT.

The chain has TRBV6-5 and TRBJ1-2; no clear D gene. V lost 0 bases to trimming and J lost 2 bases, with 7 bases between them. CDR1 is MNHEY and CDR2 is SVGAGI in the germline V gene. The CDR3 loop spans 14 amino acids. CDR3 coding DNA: TGTGCCAGCAGTTACTCACGTTCGAACTATGGCTACACCTTC. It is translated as CASSYSRSNYGYTF.

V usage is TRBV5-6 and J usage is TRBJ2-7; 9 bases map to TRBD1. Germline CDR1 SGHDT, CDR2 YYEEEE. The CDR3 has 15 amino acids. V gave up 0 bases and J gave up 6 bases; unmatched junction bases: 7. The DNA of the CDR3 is TGTGCCAGCAGCTTGGCCGTAGGGACAGGGCTCGAGCAGTACTTC. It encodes CASSLAVGTGLEQYF. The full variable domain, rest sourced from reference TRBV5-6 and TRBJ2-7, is DAGVTQSPTHLIKTRGQQVTLRCSPKSGHDTVSWYQQALGQGPQFIFQYYEEEERQRGNFPDRFSGHQFPNYSSELNVNALLLGDSALYLCASSLAVGTGLEQYFGPGTRLTVT.

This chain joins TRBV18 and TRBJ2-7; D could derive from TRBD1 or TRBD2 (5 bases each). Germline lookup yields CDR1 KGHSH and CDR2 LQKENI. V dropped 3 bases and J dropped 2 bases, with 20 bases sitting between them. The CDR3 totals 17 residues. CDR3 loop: CASSPSRGTGTPYEQYF. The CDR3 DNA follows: TGTGCCAGCTCACCGTCGAGGGGCACAGGAACCCCCTACGAGCAGTACTTC.

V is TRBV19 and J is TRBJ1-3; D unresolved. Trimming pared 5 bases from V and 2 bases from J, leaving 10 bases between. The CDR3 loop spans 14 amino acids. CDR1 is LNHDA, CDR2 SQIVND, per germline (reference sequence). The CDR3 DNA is TGTGCCAGTAGTCAACCGGGAACTGGAAACACCATATATTTT. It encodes CASSQPGTGNTIYF.

The CDR3 nucleotides read TGCAGCGTCCAAGCCTGGGGTCTCCAATCCTACGAGCAGTACTTC. It codes for CSVQAWGLQSYEQYF. The gene calls are TRBV29-1 and TRBJ2-7; no clear D. V was clipped by 6 bases and J by 1 base, with 19 bases between them. In germline, CDR1 is SQVTM, CDR2 ANQGSEA. The CDR3 is 15 amino acids.